One and the same sample provided the 14 T cell receptor beta chains below, sequenced in a study of vaccination and CD4 T cells after COVID-19. The Oncomine TCR Beta short-read assay was applied to DNA of cultured CD4+ T cells. Using its own MiXCR run on the PCR reads, TCRdb lists one record per CDR3 protein. The table lists tens of thousands of distinct CDR3 sequences, 30% to 45% of them singletons. What these receptors recognize is not known. Time point here: late sampling 161 to 241 days after vaccination in a few convalescent patients. Regarding treatment: roughly ten-day PBMC culture with coronavirus spike peptide pools or control peptides (ViraFEST assay). Specimen: CD4+ T cells from blood, cultured in vitro, collected about 7 months after SARS-CoV-2 vaccination. These receptors were collected from a human donor who had recovered from COVID-19.

In its sample, this clonotype was seen a few times. The chain recombines TRBV20-1 with TRBJ2-5; D unresolved. V dropped 0 bases and J dropped 0 bases, with 8 bases sitting between them. CDR3 length: 14 residues. The germline CDR1 and CDR2 sequences are DFQATT and SNEGSKA (reference sequence). The CDR3 DNA reads as TGCAGTGCTAGAGATATCCTAAACCAAGAGACCCAGTACTTC. This codes for CSARDILNQETQYF.

The chain recombines TRBV6-1 with TRBJ2-7; TRBD2 might be the D (5 bases). V shed 6 bases and J shed 3 bases, with 9 bases lying between them. Germline assignment: CDR1 MNHNS and CDR2 SASEGT. The CDR3 extends over 12 amino acids. CDR3 loop: CASSPAGYEQYF. In nucleotides, the CDR3 is TGTGCCAGCAGCCCGGCGGGCTACGAGCAGTACTTC.

V gene TRBV20-1 combines with J gene TRBJ2-7, with TRBD2 matching 8 bases. Per the germline V gene, CDR1 is DFQATT and CDR2 is SNEGSKA (reference sequence). This CDR3 has 14 residues. The V and J ends lost 6 bases and 2 bases, in that order; junction bases with no gene match: 9. The CDR3 DNA sequence: TGCAGTGCGGGTACTAGCGGACTTACCTACGAGCAGTACTTC. Translated, it gives CSAGTSGLTYEQYF.

The rearrangement joins TRBV7-9 to TRBJ2-5; 7 nucleotides align to TRBD1. The germline gives CDR1 SEHNR, CDR2 FQNEAQ (reference sequence). This CDR3 region has 13 residues. Trimming took 2 bases from V and 9 from J; bases not matched to a gene: 6. This chain's CDR3 is CASSLLNQGAQYF. CDR3 in DNA: TGTGCCAGCAGCTTACTCAATCAGGGGGCCCAGTACTTC.

This clonotype was seen only a few times. This chain links TRBV7-2 with TRBJ2-7; TRBD1 matches 9 bases. CDR1 SGHTA and CDR2 FQGNSA come from the germline V gene. Trimming took 2 bases from V and 2 from J; bases not matched to a gene: 4. The CDR3 covers 15 residues. The chain's CDR3 is CASSLNRGLTYEQYF. The CDR3 DNA reads as TGTGCCAGCAGCTTAAACAGGGGGCTTACCTACGAGCAGTACTTC. The full variable domain, with the rest looked up from reference TRBV7-2 and TRBJ2-7, is GAGVSQSPSNKVTEKGKDVELRCDPISGHTALYWYRQSLGQGLEFLIYFQGNSAPDKSGLPSDRFSAERTGGSVSTLTIQRTQQEDSAVYLCASSLNRGLTYEQYFGPGTRLTVT.

CDR3 amino acids: CASNRGTQPQHF. CDR3 DNA: TGTGCCAGCAATAGGGGGACTCAGCCCCAGCATTTT. The V gene is TRBV28, the J gene TRBJ1-5; D is possibly TRBD1 (6 bases). CDR1 is MDHEN, CDR2 SYDVKM, per germline. V lost 7 bases, J lost 6 bases, and 10 bases lay in between. There are 12 residues in the CDR3.

A single count supports this clonotype. V and J are TRBV18 and TRBJ2-3, with D perhaps matching TRBD1 (7 bases). CDR1 is KGHSH, CDR2 LQKENI, per germline. The CDR3 consists of 15 residues. The V end lost 6 bases, the J end lost 2 bases, and 15 bases lay between the germline ends. The CDR3 loop is CASSRRQGLTDTQYF. CDR3 nucleotide sequence: TGTGCCAGCTCGAGGAGACAGGGACTCACAGATACGCAGTATTTT.

The V call is TRBV20-1, the J call TRBJ2-5; tentatively, D is TRBD1 (6 bases). V was trimmed by 2 bases and J by 5 bases, leaving 6 bases between them. The CDR3 loop spans 11 amino acids. Germline-derived CDR1 and CDR2 are DFQATT and SNEGSKA (reference sequence). CDR3 coding DNA: TGCAGTGCTAGAAGGGGGGAGACCCAGTACTTC. Protein: CSARRGETQYF.

This clonotype was seen a single time. The J gene is TRBJ1-6, the V gene TRBV27, with D perhaps matching TRBD1 (6 bases). The ends were cut back, 2 bases at V and 7 bases at J, with 12 bases in the middle. The CDR3 contains 15 residues. Germline V gives CDR1 MNHEY, CDR2 SMNVEV (reference sequence). The CDR3, as DNA: TGTGCCAGCAGTTTAGGGGGACACAGAAATTCACCCCTCCACTTT. Translating it yields CASSLGGHRNSPLHF.

The chain carries TRBV20-1 and TRBJ2-2, with 10 bases matching TRBD2. The CDR3 consists of 15 residues. Germline loops: CDR1 DFQATT, CDR2 SNEGSKA (reference sequence). The junction had 7 bases not matched to a gene; V was cut back by 6 bases and J by 3 bases. The CDR3 DNA follows: TGCAGTGCCCCAACCGGGACTAGCGACACCGGGGAGCTGTTTTTT. Translating gives CSAPTGTSDTGELFF.

This clonotype was found a few times. V gene TRBV20-1 combines with J gene TRBJ1-5, with TRBD1 matching over 10 bases. From germline, CDR1 is DFQATT and CDR2 SNEGSKA (reference sequence). Trimming removed 1 base from V and 4 bases from J; junction bases left unmatched: 7. There are 16 residues in the CDR3. The CDR3 DNA sequence: TGCAGTGCTAGAGGACCCGGGACAGGGGATAATCAGCCCCAGCATTTT. It is translated as CSARGPGTGDNQPQHF.

This clonotype was counted a few times. The V gene is TRBV6-2 or TRBV6-3, the J gene TRBJ2-5; D possibly corresponds to TRBD2 (6 bases). CDR1 MNHEY and CDR2 SVGEGT come from the germline V gene. Trimming left V 4 bases short and J 7 bases short, with 13 bases between. The CDR3 spans 13 residues. CDR3 protein: CASSFGDGGTQYF. The CDR3 region has the DNA TGTGCCAGCAGTTTTGGCGACGGGGGGACCCAGTACTTC.

The V call is TRBV7-8, the J call TRBJ2-1; TRBD2 matches at 7 bases. Trimming removed 2 bases from V and 6 bases from J; junction bases left unmatched: 4. This CDR3 has 14 amino acids. In germline, CDR1 is SGHVS, CDR2 FQNEAQ. CDR3 sequence: CASSLREGGNEQFF. The CDR3 bases are TGTGCCAGCAGCTTAAGGGAGGGCGGCAATGAGCAGTTCTTC.

This clonotype was detected only a few times. V gene TRBV20-1 combines with J gene TRBJ2-1; 8 positions match TRBD2. Unmatched junction bases numbered 9, after V lost 2 bases and J lost 3 bases. CDR1 DFQATT and CDR2 SNEGSKA come from the germline V gene (reference sequence). This CDR3 spans 16 amino acids. For the CDR3, the DNA is TGCAGTGCTAGAATTCAGCGGGAGTCACGCTACAATGAGCAGTTCTTC. Its translation is CSARIQRESRYNEQFF.